The subject of this entry is one T cell receptor beta chain. Antigen specificity is unknown. Profiling relied on immunoSEQ multiplex PCR, and the TCRdb table lists in-frame clones only, not all of them. The sample carries around 74,000 clones, around four fifths recorded once. Noted time point: blood 4 weeks post-SBRT, at nephrectomy. Treatment given: 15 Gy SBRT to primary tumor, nephrectomy 4 weeks later. Nephrectomy followed 15 Gy stereotactic body radiation by 4 weeks. Serial blood draws occurred at baseline and 2 and 4 weeks post-SBRT. This specimen comes from a study of radiation and T cells in renal cell carcinoma. Findings and limits, study-wide: Baseline intratumoral clonotype presence is unknown without pretreatment biopsies. In blood, top tumor clones expanded by 2 weeks, shrinking by 4.

The sequence came from a woman aged 60-70 years with renal cell carcinoma. Sequenced here: blood, sampled from a patient whose treatment included radiotherapy and nephrectomy.

The CDR3 protein is CAISESTGRRVYGYTF. In DNA form, the CDR3 reads TGTGCCATCAGTGAGTCCACAGGGAGACGAGTCTATGGCTACACCTTC. The chain has TRBV10-3 and TRBJ1-2; D may be TRBD1 (6 bases). V was clipped by 0 bases and J by 4 bases, with 15 bases between them. Germline CDR1 and CDR2: ENHRY and SYGVKD. The CDR3 contains 16 residues.